A single sample gave rise to the 16 T cell receptor beta chains below, sequenced in a study of blood T cell repertoires in COVID-19. Only in-frame clones appear in the TCRdb table, and some are missing; sequencing was by immunoSEQ multiplex PCR. The repertoire has roughly 310,000 clones, around 87% of them found once; the top ten carry about 3.9%. Sequenced sample: peripheral blood. These TCRs come from a woman in her forties or fifties with active or convalescent COVID-19.

The genes are TRBV14 and TRBJ2-7; 8 bases are a match to TRBD1. The CDR3 contains 13 residues. CDR1 is SGHDN, CDR2 FVKESK, per germline. The V gene end was trimmed by 5 bases and the J gene end by 3 bases; junction bases not matched to a gene: 3. CDR3: CASSLGQGYEQYF. The DNA of the CDR3 is TGTGCCAGCAGCTTAGGACAGGGCTACGAGCAGTACTTC.

CDR3 residues: CASSQVSVNEQFF. CDR3 coding DNA: TGTGCCAGTAGTCAGGTATCGGTTAATGAGCAGTTCTTC. The chain recombines TRBV19 with TRBJ2-1; D is unresolved. V was trimmed by 5 bases and J by 7 bases, leaving 12 bases between them. The germline CDR1 and CDR2 sequences are LNHDA and SQIVND (reference sequence). This CDR3 is 13 amino acids long.

The chain combines TRBV4-3 with TRBJ2-1; 9 bases match TRBD1. CDR3 size: 18 residues. V lost 5 bases to trimming and J lost 0 bases; unmatched junction nucleotides: 11. Germline values: CDR1 LGHNA, CDR2 YSLEER. For the CDR3, the DNA is TGCGCCAGCAGCATCGGGACAGGGAGTTCTTACTCCTACAATGAGCAGTTCTTC. Translated, it gives CASSIGTGSSYSYNEQFF.

V and J are TRBV11-1 and TRBJ2-3, with 8 bases matching TRBD2. CDR3 length: 12 amino acids. The germline gives CDR1 SGHAT, CDR2 FQDESV (reference sequence). V lost 7 bases to trimming and J lost 8 bases; unmatched junction nucleotides: 5. CDR3 sequence (DNA): TGTGCCAGCAACCCGGGAGGGGGTACGCAGTATTTT. It codes for CASNPGGGTQYF.

This clone was recorded once. The chain combines TRBV28 with TRBJ1-1; unclear D gene. V shed 8 bases and J shed 10 bases, with 17 bases lying between them. Per the germline V gene, CDR1 is MDHEN and CDR2 is SYDVKM. This CDR3 is built from 12 residues. The CDR3 DNA reads TGTGCCAGCCTAGCACAAGGAGGTGTAGCTTTCTTT. It yields the protein CASLAQGGVAFF.

V usage is TRBV18 and J usage is TRBJ1-2; 9 nucleotides agree with TRBD1. In germline, CDR1 is KGHSH, CDR2 LQKENI. V dropped 2 bases and J dropped 4; count of bases not matched to a gene: 5. This CDR3 region has 15 residues. This CDR3 is CASSPGKTGGYGYTF. In DNA, the CDR3 is TGTGCCAGCTCACCAGGGAAGACAGGGGGCTATGGCTACACCTTC.

This clone is a singleton in its sample. The chain combines TRBV7-2 with TRBJ2-5; 8 bases map to TRBD1. Germline CDR1 SGHTA, CDR2 FQGNSA. The CDR3 has 14 residues. Trimming at V came to 4 bases and at J to 6 bases, leaving 7 bases not matched to a gene. This CDR3 reads CASSSDRVSKTQYF. In DNA form, the CDR3 reads TGTGCCAGCAGCTCGGACAGGGTCAGTAAGACCCAGTACTTC. The whole variable domain, filled in from reference TRBV7-2 and TRBJ2-5, reads GAGVSQSPSNKVTEKGKDVELRCDPISGHTALYWYRQSLGQGLEFLIYFQGNSAPDKSGLPSDRFSAERTGGSVSTLTIQRTQQEDSAVYLCASSSDRVSKTQYFGPGTRLLVL.

V and J are TRBV10-2 and TRBJ1-6; D is perhaps TRBD1 (5 bases). Trimming took off 9 bases at V and 8 bases at J, with 14 bases between the two ends. Germline CDR1 is WSHSY and CDR2 is SAAADI. The CDR3 has 13 residues. CDR3 loop: CASMITGDSPLHF. The CDR3, as DNA: TGCGCCAGTATGATAACAGGAGATTCACCCCTCCACTTT.

This chain joins TRBV12-3 or TRBV12-4 and TRBJ1-1; possible D gene TRBD1, 5 bases. The V gene lost 1 base and the J gene lost 5 bases, with 5 bases spanning the gap. The CDR3 is 12 residues long. The CDR3 nucleotides read TGTGCCAGCAGTTTAGAGGGGACTGAAGCTTTCTTT. Its translation: CASSLEGTEAFF.

The V and J genes are TRBV14 and TRBJ2-2; a weak D match, TRBD2 (6 bases). This CDR3 is 17 amino acids long. V was trimmed by 3 bases and J by 6 bases, leaving 20 bases between them. Germline values: CDR1 SGHDN, CDR2 FVKESK. DNA of the CDR3: TGTGCCAGCAGCCAGAGATATGGGGGGAGTTTTTCCGGGGAGCTGTTTTTT. Its protein is CASSQRYGGSFSGELFF.

The V and J genes are TRBV21-1 and TRBJ2-1; whether TRBD1, the table's D call, matches the DNA was not checked. TRBV21-1 corresponds to a pseudogene. This CDR3 has 18 residues. The CDR3: CASSKEGVRTGEDNEQFF. DNA of the CDR3: TGTGCCAGCAGCAAAGAGGGGGTCCGGACAGGGGAGGACAATGAGCAGTTCTTC.

The gene calls are TRBV7-2 and TRBJ1-4, with unresolved D. The CDR3 runs 16 residues. The germline V gene encodes CDR1 SGHTA and CDR2 FQGNSA. V lost 2 bases and J lost 0, with 10 bases in between. The CDR3 nucleotides read TGTGCCAGCAGCTTAAACAGCCGCGCAACTAATGAAAAACTGTTTTTT. Translation: CASSLNSRATNEKLFF.

The chain uses TRBV25-1 and TRBJ2-7, with 7 bases fitting TRBD2. Germline values: CDR1 MGHDK, CDR2 SYGVNS. The V segment lost 6 bases and the J segment 6 bases; nucleotides outside the gene matches: 11. The length of the CDR3 is 14 residues. The chain's CDR3 is CASRALGGLLEQYF. CDR3 nucleotides: TGTGCCAGCAGGGCGTTGGGGGGACTACTCGAGCAGTACTTC.

The chain's CDR3 is CASSGPWDRAGSRVTGELFF. The CDR3 bases are TGTGCCAGCAGTGGGCCTTGGGACAGAGCCGGTTCGCGAGTCACCGGGGAGCTGTTTTTT. This sequence joins TRBV27 and TRBJ2-2; 7 bases agree with TRBD1. Looked up from germline, CDR1 is MNHEY and CDR2 is SMNVEV (reference sequence). V lost 5 bases, J lost 4 bases, and 22 bases stayed unmatched. CDR3 length: 20 residues.

This chain uses TRBV2 with TRBJ2-3; tentative D call: TRBD2 (5 bases). Between the trimmed V and J ends, which lost 2 bases and 5 bases, there was a span of 23 bases. The CDR3 spans 18 residues. CDR1 and CDR2 from the germline V gene are SNHLY and FYNNEI. This CDR3 is CASSERPSERWTGDTQYF. The CDR3 DNA follows: TGTGCCAGCAGTGAACGCCCAAGTGAGCGGTGGACCGGAGATACGCAGTATTTT.

This rearrangement joins TRBV4-3 to TRBJ2-7, with D maybe TRBD2 (6 bases). CDR3 length: 16 residues. Germline loops: CDR1 LGHNA, CDR2 YSLEER. The germline V and J ends were trimmed by 4 bases and 5 bases, with 21 bases remaining between them. CDR3 sequence reads: CASSPYAGTPGNEQYF. In DNA, the CDR3 is TGCGCCAGCAGCCCGTACGCTGGGACTCCGGGGAACGAGCAGTACTTC.